This T cell receptor (beta chain) originates from a study of T-cell memory formation after mild COVID-19. Study information: TCR clusters largely stayed donor specific.

TCRdb re-called the 5' RACE reads through MiXCR, storing one row per CDR3 protein. This sample has around 340,000 distinct CDR3 sequences, with around 15% found just once. CDR3 length equals 15 residues. Trimming at V came to 5 bases and at J to 8 bases, leaving 7 bases not matched to a gene. CDR1 MNHNY and CDR2 SVGAGI come from the germline V gene (reference sequence). This clonotype was sampled from a man between 18 and 29 years old who had mild COVID-19 (a few samples of this study predate the infection). Cell type and time point are not known. The chain links TRBV6-6 to TRBJ2-1; 12 positions match TRBD2. The sequencing input was PBMCs or a T cell subset sorted from them (not recorded which). The CDR3 nucleotides are TGTGCCAGCAGTCGTCCTAGCGGGGGGGCCTATGAGCAGTTCTTC. Its translation is CASSRPSGGAYEQFF.